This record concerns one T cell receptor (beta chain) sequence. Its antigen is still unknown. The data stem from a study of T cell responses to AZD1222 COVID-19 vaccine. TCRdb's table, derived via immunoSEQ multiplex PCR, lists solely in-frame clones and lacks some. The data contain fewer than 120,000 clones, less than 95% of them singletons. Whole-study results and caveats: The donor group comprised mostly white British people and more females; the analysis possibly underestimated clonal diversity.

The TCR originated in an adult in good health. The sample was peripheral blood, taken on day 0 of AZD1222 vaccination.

The CDR3 loop is CAWRLAGGTGELFF. CDR3 sequence (DNA): TGTGCCTGGAGACTAGCGGGGGGCACCGGGGAGCTGTTTTTT. The V and J genes are TRBV30 and TRBJ2-2; 12 positions agree with TRBD2. Trimming cost V 3 bases and J 4 bases; bases outside gene matches: 0. CDR3 length: 14 amino acids. Germline V gene data show CDR1 as GTSNPN and CDR2 as SVGIG (reference sequence).